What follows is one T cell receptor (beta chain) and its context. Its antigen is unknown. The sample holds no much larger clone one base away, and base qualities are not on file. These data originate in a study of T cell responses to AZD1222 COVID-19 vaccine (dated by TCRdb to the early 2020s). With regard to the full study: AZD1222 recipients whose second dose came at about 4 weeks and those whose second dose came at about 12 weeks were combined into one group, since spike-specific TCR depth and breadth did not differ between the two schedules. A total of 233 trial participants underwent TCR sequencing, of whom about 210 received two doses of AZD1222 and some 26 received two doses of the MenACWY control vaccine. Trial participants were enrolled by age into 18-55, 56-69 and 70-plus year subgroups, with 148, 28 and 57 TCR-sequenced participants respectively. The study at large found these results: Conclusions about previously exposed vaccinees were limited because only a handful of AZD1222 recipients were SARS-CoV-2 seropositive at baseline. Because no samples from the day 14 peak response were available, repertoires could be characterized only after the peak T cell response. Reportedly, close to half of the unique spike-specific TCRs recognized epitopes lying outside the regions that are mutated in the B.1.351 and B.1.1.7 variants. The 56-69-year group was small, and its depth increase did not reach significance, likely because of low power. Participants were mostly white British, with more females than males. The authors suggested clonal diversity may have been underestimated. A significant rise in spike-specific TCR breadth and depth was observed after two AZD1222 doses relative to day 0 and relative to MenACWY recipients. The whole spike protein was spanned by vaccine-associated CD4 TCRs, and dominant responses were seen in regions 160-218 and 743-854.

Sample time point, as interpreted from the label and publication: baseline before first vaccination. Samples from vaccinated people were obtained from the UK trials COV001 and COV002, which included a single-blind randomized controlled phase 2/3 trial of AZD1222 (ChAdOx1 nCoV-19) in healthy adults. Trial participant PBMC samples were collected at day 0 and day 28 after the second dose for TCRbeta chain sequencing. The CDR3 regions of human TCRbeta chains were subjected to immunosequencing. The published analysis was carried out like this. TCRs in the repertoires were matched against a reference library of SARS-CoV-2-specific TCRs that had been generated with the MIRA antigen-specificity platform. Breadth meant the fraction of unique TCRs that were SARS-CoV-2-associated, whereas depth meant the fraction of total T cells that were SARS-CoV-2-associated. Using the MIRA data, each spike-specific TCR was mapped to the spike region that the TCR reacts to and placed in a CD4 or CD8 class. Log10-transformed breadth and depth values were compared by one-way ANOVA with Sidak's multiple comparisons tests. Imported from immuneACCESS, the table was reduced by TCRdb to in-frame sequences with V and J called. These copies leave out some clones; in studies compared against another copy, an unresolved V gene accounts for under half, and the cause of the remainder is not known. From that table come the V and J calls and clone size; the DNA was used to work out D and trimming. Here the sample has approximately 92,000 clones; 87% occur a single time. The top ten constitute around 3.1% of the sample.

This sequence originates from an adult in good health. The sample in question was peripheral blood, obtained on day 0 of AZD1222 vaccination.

Here the CDR3 is given as CAIPLEFSPQDTQYF. The nucleotide sequence is given as TGTGCCATCCCACTGGAGTTTTCACCTCAGGATACGCAGTATTTT. The rearranged chain carries TRBV7-2 and TRBJ2-3, with the D gene call left open. V is cut by 10 bases and J by 6 bases, and the space between the germline ends is 23 bases. CDR1 and CDR2, per the germline V gene, are SGHTA and FQGNSA. The CDR3, from cysteine to phenylalanine, totals 15 residues. This entry keeps only the CDR3 DNA: 45 bases, framed from base 1.